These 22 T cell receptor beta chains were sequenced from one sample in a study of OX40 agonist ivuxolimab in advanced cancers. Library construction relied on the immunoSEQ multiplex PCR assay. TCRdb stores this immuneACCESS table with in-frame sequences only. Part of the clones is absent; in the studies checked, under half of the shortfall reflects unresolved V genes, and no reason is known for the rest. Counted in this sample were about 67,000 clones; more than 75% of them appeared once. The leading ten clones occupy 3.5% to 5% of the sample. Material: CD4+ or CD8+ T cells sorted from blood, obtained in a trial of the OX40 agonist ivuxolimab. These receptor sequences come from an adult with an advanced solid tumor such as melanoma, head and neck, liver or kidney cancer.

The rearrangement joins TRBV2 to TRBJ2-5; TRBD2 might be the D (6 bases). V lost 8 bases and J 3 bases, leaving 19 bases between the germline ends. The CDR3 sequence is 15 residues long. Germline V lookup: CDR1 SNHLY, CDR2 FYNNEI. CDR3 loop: CASLYPDGGKETQYF. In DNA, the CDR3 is TGTGCCAGCCTATACCCCGACGGCGGGAAAGAGACCCAGTACTTC. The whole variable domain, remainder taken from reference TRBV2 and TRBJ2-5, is EPEVTQTPSHQVTQMGQEVILRCVPISNHLYFYWYRQILGQKVEFLVSFYNNEISEKSEIFDDQFSVERPDGSNFTLKIRSTKLEDSAMYFCASLYPDGGKETQYFGPGTRLLVL.

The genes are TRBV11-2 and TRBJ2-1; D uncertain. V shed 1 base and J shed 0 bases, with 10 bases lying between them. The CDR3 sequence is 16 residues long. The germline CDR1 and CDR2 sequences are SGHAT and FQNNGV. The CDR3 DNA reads TGTGCCAGCAGCTTAGGATTTTATCCCTCCTACAATGAGCAGTTCTTC. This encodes CASSLGFYPSYNEQFF.

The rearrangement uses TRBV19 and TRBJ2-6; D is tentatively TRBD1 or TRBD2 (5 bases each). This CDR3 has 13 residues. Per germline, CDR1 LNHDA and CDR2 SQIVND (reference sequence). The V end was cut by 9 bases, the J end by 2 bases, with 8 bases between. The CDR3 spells CASGTTGANVLTF. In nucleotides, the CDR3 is TGTGCCAGCGGGACGACTGGGGCCAACGTCCTGACTTTC.

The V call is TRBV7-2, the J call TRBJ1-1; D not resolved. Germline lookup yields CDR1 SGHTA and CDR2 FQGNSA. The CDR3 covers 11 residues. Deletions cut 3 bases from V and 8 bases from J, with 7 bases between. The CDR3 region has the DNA TGTGCCAGCAGCTTTGGCAGGGAAGCTTTCTTT. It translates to CASSFGREAFF.

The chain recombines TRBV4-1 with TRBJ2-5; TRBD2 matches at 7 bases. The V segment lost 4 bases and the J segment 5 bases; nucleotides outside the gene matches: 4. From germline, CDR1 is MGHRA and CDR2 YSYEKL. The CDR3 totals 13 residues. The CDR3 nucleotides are TGCGCCAGCAGCCTTGGGGGGGGTGAGACCCAGTACTTC. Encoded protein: CASSLGGGETQYF.

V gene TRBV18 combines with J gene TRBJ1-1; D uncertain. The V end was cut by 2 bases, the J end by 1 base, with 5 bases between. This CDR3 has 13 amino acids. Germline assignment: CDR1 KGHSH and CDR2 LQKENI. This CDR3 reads CASSPVQNTEAFF. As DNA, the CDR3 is TGTGCCAGCTCACCAGTCCAGAACACTGAAGCTTTCTTT. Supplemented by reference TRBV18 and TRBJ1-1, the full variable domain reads NAGVMQNPRHLVRRRGQEARLRCSPMKGHSHVYWYRQLPEEGLKFMVYLQKENIIDESGMPKERFSAEFPKEGPSILRIQQVVRGDSAAYFCASSPVQNTEAFFGQGTRLTVV.

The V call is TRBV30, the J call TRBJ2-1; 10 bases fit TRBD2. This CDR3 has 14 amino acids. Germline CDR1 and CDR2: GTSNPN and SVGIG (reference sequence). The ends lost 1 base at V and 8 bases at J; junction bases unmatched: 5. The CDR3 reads CAWSGGTSEYEQFF. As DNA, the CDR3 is TGTGCCTGGAGTGGGGGGACTAGCGAGTATGAGCAGTTCTTC.

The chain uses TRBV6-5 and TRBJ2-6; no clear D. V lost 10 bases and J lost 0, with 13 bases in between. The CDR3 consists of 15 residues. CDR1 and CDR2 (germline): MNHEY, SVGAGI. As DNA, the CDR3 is TGTGCCACTGTACGACTGAGCTCTGGGGCCAACGTCCTGACTTTC. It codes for CATVRLSSGANVLTF.

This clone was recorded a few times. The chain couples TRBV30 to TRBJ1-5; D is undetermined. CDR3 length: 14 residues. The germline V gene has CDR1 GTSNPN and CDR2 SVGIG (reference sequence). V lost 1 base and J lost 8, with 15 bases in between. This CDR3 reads CAWSDGFGTEPQHF. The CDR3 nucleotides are TGTGCCTGGAGTGATGGATTCGGTACAGAGCCCCAGCATTTT. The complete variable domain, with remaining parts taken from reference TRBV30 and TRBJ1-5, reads SQTIHQWPATLVQPVGSPLSLECTVEGTSNPNLYWYRQAAGRGLQLLFYSVGIGQISSEVPQNLSASRPQDRQFILSSKKLLLSDSGFYLCAWSDGFGTEPQHFGDGTRLSIL.

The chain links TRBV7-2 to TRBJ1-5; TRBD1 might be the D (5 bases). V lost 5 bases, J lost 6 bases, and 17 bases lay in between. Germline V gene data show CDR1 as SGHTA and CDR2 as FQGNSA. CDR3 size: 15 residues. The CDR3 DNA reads TGTGCCAGCAGCCCCGTAAGGGGAATGGGTCAGCCCCAGCATTTT. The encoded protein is CASSPVRGMGQPQHF.

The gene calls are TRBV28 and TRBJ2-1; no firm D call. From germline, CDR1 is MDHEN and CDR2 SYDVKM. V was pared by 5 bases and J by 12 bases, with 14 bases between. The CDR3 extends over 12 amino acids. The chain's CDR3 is CASSRATRRQFF. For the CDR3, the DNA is TGTGCCAGCAGTCGGGCTACCAGAAGGCAGTTCTTC.

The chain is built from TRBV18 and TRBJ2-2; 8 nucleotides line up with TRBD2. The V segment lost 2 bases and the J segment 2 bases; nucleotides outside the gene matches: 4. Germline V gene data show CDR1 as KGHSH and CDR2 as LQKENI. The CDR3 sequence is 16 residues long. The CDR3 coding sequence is TGTGCCAGCTCACCATCGGGAGGGTACAACACCGGGGAGCTGTTTTTT. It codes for CASSPSGGYNTGELFF.

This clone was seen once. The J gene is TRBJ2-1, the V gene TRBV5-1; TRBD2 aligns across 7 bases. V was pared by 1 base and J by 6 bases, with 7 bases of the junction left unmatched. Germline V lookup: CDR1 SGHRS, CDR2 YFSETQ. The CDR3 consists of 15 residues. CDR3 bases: TGCGCCAGCAGCTTGTTCGCGGGGGTATCCAATGAGCAGTTCTTC. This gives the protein CASSLFAGVSNEQFF.

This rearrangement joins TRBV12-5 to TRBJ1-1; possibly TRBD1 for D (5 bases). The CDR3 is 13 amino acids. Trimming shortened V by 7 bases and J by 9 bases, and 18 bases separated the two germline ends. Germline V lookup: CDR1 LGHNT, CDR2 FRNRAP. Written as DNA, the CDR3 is TGTGCTAGTGCCGCTCGGCAGGGCCTAAAAGCTTTCTTT. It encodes CASAARQGLKAFF. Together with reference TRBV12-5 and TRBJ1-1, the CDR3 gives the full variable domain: DARVTQTPRHKVTEMGQEVTMRCQPILGHNTVFWYRQTMMQGLELLAYFRNRAPLDDSGMPKDRFSAEMPDATLATLKIQPSEPRDSAVYFCASAARQGLKAFFGQGTRLTVV.

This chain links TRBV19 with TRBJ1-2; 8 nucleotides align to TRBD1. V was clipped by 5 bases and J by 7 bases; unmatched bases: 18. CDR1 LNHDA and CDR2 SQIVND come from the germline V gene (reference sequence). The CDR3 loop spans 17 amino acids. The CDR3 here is CASSSTGTGQRGAGYTF. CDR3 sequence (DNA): TGTGCCAGTAGTTCTACCGGGACAGGCCAAAGGGGAGCTGGCTACACCTTC. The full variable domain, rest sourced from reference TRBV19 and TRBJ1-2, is DGGITQSPKYLFRKEGQNVTLSCEQNLNHDAMYWYRQDPGQGLRLIYYSQIVNDFQKGDIAEGYSVSREKKESFPLTVTSAQKNPTAFYLCASSSTGTGQRGAGYTFGSGTRLTVV.

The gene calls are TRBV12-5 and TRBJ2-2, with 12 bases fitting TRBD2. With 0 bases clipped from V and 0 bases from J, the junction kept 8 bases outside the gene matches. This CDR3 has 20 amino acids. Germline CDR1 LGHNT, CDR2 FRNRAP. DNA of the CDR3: TGTGCTAGTGGTTTGGTACCGACTAGCGGGGGATACCCGAACACCGGGGAGCTGTTTTTT. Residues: CASGLVPTSGGYPNTGELFF. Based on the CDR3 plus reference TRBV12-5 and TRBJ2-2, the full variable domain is DARVTQTPRHKVTEMGQEVTMRCQPILGHNTVFWYRQTMMQGLELLAYFRNRAPLDDSGMPKDRFSAEMPDATLATLKIQPSEPRDSAVYFCASGLVPTSGGYPNTGELFFGEGSRLTVL.

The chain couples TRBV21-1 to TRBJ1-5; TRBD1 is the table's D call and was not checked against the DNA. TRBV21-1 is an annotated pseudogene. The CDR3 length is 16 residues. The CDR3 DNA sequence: TGTGCCAGCAACGCAACATCAGACAGGGGGGACCAGCCCCAGCATTTT. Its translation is CASNATSDRGDQPQHF.

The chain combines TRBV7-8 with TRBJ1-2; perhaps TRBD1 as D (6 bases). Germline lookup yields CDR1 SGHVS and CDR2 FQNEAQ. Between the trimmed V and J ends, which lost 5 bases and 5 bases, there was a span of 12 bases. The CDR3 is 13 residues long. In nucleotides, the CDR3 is TGTGCCAGCAGCCTACAGGGTGAATATGGCTACACCTTC. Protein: CASSLQGEYGYTF.

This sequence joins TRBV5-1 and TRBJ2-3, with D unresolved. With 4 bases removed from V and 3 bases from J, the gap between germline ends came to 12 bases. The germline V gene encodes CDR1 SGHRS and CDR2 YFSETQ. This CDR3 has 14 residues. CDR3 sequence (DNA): TGCGCCAGCAGCGCGAGTACGGGTACAGATACGCAGTATTTT. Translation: CASSASTGTDTQYF.

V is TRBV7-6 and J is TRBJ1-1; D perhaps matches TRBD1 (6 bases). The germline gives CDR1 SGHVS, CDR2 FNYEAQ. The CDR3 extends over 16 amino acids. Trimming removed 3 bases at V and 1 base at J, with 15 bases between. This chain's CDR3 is CASSFGGGGKNTEAFF. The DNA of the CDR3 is TGTGCCAGCAGCTTTGGGGGCGGGGGAAAGAACACTGAAGCTTTCTTT. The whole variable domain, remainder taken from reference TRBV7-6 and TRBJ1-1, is GAGVSQSPRYKVTKRGQDVALRCDPISGHVSLYWYRQALGQGPEFLTYFNYEAQQDKSGLPNDRFSAERPEGSISTLTIQRTEQRDSAMYRCASSFGGGGKNTEAFFGQGTRLTVV.

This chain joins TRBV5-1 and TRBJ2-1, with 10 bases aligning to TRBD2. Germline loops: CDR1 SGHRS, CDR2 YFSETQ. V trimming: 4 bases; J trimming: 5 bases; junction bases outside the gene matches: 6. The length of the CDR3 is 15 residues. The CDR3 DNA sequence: TGCGCCAGCAGCAGGACTAGCGGAGGGAACAATGAGCAGTTCTTC. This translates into CASSRTSGGNNEQFF.

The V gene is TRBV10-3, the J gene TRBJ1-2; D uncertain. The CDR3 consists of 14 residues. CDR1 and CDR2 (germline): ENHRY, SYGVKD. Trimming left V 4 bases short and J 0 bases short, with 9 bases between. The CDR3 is CAISAEGTNYGYTF. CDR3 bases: TGTGCCATCAGTGCGGAGGGTACTAACTATGGCTACACCTTC.